The T cell receptor beta chain under discussion was sequenced for a study of cytomegalovirus exposure and HLA in healthy donors. Comment on this clone: Its antigen is not identified. Other DNA sequences from this sample encode an identical CDR3 as well.

Trimming removed 0 bases at V and 5 bases at J, with 8 bases between. The CDR3 extends over 13 amino acids. Germline assignment: CDR1 MGHRA and CDR2 YSYEKL. The repertoire was sequenced with immunoSEQ multiplex PCR; TCRdb's copy has only in-frame clones and lacks some. The table lists 65,000 to 75,000 clones, around 94% of them singletons, with under 4% in the top ten. Study-level points and caveats: A subsequent analysis found that TCR clusters from the first cohort also tended to co-occur in the roughly 120 validation repertoires, with around 94% of cluster scores above 0. Among the CMV-associated chains, a few were confirmed in vitro as specific for CMV antigens. The investigators catalogued 160 or so TCR beta chains as cytomegalovirus-associated. Most TCR sequences were uncommon, yet certain public TCRs appeared in many donors.

This clonotype was sampled from a woman under 30 in good health and CMV-seropositive. Sequenced sample: PBMCs. The chain combines TRBV4-1 with TRBJ2-7; no clear D gene. The CDR3 here is CASSQEPGNEQYF. DNA for the CDR3: TGCGCCAGCAGCCAAGAGCCCGGTAACGAGCAGTACTTC.